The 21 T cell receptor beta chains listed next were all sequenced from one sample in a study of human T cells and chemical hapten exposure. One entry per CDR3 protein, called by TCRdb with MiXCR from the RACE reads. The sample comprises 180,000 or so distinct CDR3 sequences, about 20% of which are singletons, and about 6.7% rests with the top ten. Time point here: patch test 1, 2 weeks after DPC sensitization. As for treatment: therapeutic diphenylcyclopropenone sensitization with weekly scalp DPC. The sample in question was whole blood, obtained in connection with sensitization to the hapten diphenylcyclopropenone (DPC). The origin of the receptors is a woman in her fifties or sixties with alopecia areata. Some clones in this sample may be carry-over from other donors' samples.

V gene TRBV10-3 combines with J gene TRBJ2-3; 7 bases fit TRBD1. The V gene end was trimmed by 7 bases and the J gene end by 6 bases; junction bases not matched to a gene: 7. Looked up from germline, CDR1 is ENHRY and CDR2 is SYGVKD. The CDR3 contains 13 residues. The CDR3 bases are TGTGCCATCACGGACAGGTCGAGGGATACGCAGTATTTT. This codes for CAITDRSRDTQYF.

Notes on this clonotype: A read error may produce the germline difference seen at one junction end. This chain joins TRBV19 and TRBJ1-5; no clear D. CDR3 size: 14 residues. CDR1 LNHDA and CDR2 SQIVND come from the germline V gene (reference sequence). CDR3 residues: CASSSPYGFQPQNF. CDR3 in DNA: TGTGCCAGTAGTAGTCCCTACGGATTTCAGCCCCAGAATTTT.

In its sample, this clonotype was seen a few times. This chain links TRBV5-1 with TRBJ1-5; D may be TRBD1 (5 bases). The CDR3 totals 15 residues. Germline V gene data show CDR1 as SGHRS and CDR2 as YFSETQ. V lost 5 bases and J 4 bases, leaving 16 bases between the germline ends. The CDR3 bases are TGCGCCAGCAGGAGAGGAACAGGCACTAATCAGCCCCAGCATTTT. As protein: CASRRGTGTNQPQHF.

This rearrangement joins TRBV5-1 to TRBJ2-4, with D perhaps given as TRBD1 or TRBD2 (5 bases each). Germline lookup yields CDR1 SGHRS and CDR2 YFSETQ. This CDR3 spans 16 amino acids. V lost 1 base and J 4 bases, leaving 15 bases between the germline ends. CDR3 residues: CASSLSGRRTKNIQYF. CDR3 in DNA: TGCGCCAGCAGCTTGTCGGGGCGGCGAACGAAAAACATTCAGTACTTC.

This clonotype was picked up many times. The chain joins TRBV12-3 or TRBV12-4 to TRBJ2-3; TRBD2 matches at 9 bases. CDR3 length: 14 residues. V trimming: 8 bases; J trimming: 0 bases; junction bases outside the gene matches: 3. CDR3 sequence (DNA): TGTGCCAGCGGCACTAGCGGGAGCACAGATACGCAGTATTTT. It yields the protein CASGTSGSTDTQYF.

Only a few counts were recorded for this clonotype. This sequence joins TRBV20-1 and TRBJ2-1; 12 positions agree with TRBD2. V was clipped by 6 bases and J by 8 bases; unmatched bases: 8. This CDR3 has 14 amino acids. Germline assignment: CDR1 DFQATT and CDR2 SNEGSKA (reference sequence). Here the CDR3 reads CSAGTSGRPDEQFF. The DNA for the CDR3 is TGCAGTGCCGGTACTAGCGGGAGGCCGGATGAGCAGTTCTTC.

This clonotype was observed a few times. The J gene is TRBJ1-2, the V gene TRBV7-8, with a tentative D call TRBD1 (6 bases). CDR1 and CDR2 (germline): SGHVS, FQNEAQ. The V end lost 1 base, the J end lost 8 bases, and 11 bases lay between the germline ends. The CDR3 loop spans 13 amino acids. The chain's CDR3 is CASSLGTGSGYTF. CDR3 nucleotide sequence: TGTGCCAGCAGCTTAGGTACAGGGAGCGGCTACACCTTC.

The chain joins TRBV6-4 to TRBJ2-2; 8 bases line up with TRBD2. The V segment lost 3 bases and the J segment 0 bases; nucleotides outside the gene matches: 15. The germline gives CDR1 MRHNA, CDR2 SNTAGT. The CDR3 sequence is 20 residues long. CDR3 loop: CASSESRIAGGIANTGELFF. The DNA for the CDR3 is TGTGCCAGCAGTGAGAGTAGGATTGCGGGAGGAATAGCGAACACCGGGGAGCTGTTTTTT.

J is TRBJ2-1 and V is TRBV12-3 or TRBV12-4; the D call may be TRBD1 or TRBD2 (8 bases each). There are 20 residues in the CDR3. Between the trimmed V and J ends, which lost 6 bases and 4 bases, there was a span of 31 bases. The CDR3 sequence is CASSGSGGFDSGTSYNEQFF. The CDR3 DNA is TGTGCCAGCAGCGGGTCAGGGGGCTTTGATAGCGGGACGTCATACAATGAGCAGTTCTTC.

CDR3: CASRADWAANGASTDTQYF. The CDR3 bases are TGTGCCAGTAGGGCCGATTGGGCAGCAAATGGTGCTAGCACAGATACGCAGTATTTT. The chain joins TRBV19 to TRBJ2-3; D is uncertain. This CDR3 is built from 19 residues. V lost 6 bases and J 0 bases, leaving 25 bases between the germline ends. CDR1 is LNHDA and CDR2 is SQIVND in the germline V gene (reference sequence).

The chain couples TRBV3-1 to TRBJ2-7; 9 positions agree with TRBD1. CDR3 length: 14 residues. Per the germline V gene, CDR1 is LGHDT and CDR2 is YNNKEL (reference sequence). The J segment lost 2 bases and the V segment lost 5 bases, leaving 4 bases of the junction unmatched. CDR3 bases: TGTGCCAGCAGCGCCCGACAGGGGGCCTACGAGCAGTACTTC. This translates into CASSARQGAYEQYF.

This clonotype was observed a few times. The chain's CDR3 is CSARDAQGRGYGYTF. The CDR3 region has the DNA TGCAGTGCTAGAGATGCCCAGGGGCGCGGCTATGGCTACACCTTC. This chain uses TRBV20-1 with TRBJ1-2; D is possibly TRBD1 (6 bases). The CDR3 is 15 residues long. Germline CDR1 reads DFQATT; CDR2 reads SNEGSKA (reference sequence). The V and J ends lost 0 bases and 4 bases respectively, with 15 bases between them.

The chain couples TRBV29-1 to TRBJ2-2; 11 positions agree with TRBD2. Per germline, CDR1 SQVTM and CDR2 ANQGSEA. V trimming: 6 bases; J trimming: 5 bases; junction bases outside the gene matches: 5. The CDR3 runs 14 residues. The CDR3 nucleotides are TGCAGCGTACGCACTAGCGGGAGAACCGGGGAGCTGTTTTTT. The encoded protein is CSVRTSGRTGELFF.

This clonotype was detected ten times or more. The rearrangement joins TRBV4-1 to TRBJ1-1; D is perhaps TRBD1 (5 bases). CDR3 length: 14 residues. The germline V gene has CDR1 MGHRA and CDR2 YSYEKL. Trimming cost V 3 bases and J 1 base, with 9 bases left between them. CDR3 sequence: CASSHITGNTEAFF. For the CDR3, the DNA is TGCGCCAGCAGCCACATAACAGGGAACACTGAAGCTTTCTTT.

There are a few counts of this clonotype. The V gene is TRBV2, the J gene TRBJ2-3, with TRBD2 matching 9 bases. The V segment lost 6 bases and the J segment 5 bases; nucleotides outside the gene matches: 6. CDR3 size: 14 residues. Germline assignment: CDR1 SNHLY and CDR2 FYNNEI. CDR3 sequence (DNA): TGTGCCAGCAGGGTTAGCGGGAGCCTAGATACGCAGTATTTT. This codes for CASRVSGSLDTQYF.

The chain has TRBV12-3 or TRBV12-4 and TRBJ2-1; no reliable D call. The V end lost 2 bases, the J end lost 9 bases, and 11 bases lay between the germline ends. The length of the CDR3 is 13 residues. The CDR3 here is CASSLSPPPEQFF. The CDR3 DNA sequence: TGTGCCAGCAGTTTAAGCCCCCCCCCTGAGCAGTTCTTC.

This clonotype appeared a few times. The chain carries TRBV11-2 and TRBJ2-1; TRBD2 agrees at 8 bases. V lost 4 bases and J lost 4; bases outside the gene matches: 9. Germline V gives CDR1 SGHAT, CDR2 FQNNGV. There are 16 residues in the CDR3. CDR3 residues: CASSSLLAAQYNEQFF. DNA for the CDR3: TGTGCCAGCAGCTCCCTACTAGCGGCACAATACAATGAGCAGTTCTTC.

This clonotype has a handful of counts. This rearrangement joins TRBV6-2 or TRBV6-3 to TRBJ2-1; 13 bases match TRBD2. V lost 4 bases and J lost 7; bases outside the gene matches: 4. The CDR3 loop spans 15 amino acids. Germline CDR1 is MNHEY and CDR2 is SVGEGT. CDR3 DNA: TGTGCCAGCAGTTTACTAGCGGGAGGGGTGAATGAGCAGTTCTTC. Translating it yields CASSLLAGGVNEQFF.

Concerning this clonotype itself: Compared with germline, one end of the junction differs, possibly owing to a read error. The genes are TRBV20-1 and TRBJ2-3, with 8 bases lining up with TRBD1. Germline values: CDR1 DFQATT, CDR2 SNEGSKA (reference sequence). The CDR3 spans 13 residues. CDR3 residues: CSSGQGDPDTRYF. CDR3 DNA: TGCAGTTCAGGACAGGGAGATCCAGATACGCGGTATTTT.

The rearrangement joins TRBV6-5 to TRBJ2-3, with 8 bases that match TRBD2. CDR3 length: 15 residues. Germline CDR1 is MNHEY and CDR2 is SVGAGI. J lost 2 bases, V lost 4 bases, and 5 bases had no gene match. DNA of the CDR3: TGTGCCAGCAGTTTACTAGCGGAGCCCACAGATACGCAGTATTTT. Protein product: CASSLLAEPTDTQYF.

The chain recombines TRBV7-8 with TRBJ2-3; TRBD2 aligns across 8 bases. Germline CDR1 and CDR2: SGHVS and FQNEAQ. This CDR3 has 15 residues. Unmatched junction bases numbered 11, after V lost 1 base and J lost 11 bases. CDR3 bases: TGTGCCAGCAGCTTAGGCGTGACTAGCGAAGGAGGGCAGTATTTT. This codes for CASSLGVTSEGGQYF.